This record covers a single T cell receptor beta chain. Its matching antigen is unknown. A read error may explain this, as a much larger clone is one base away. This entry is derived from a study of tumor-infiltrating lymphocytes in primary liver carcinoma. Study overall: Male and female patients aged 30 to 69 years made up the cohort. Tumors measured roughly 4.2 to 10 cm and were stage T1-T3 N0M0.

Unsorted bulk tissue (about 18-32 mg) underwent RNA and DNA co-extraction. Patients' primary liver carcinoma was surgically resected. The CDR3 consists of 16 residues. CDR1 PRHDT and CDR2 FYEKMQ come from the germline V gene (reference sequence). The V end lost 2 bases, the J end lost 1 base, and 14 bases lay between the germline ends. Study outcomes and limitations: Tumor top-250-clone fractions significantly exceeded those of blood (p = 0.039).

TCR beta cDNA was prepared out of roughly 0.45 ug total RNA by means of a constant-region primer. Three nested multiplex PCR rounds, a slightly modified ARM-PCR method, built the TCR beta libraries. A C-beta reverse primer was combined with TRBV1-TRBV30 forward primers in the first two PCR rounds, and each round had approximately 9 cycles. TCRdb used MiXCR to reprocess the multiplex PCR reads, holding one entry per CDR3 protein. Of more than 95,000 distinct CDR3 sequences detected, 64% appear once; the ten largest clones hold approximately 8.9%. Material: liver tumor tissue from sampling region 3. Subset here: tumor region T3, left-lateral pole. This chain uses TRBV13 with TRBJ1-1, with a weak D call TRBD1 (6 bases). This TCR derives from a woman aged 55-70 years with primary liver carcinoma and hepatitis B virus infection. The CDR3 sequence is CASSLLLGHQNTEAFF. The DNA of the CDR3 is TGTGCCAGCAGCTTACTCCTGGGACACCAGAACACTGAAGCTTTCTTT.